This T cell receptor beta chain was documented in a study of T cell changes during pregnancy in multiple sclerosis. Only in-frame clones appear in the TCRdb table, and some are missing; sequencing was by immunoSEQ multiplex PCR. Among roughly 77,000 clones listed, just under 95% were seen once. The V and J ends lost 6 bases and 2 bases respectively, with 11 bases between them. The germline V gene has CDR1 SGDLS and CDR2 YYNGEE. The CDR3 has 13 residues. The chain is built from TRBV9 and TRBJ1-2; the D gene is possibly TRBD1 (5 bases). Sequenced material: peripheral blood, taken in the second trimester of pregnancy. This TCR was recovered from a female donor with multiple sclerosis, enrolled in a pregnancy study. DNA for the CDR3: TGTGCCAGCAACAGGAACCCAAACTATGGCTACACCTTC. Amino acid sequence: CASNRNPNYGYTF.